A single sample gave rise to the 24 T cell receptor beta chains below, sequenced in a study of OX40 agonist ivuxolimab in advanced cancers. Sequenced by immunoSEQ multiplex PCR; TCRdb stores in-frame clones only, minus some. This sample has approximately 50,000 clones; about nine tenths occur once, and the top ten carry 0.85% to 1.1%. The sample was CD4+ or CD8+ T cells sorted from blood, taken in a trial of the OX40 agonist ivuxolimab. Receptor source: an adult with an advanced solid tumor such as melanoma, head and neck, liver or kidney cancer.

The V gene is TRBV20-1, the J gene TRBJ2-3; D ambiguous. The CDR3 is made up of 10 amino acids. Germline CDR1 and CDR2: DFQATT and SNEGSKA (reference sequence). With 5 bases removed from V and 3 bases from J, the gap between germline ends came to 3 bases. CDR3 sequence (DNA): TGCAGTGCTTGGACAGATACGCAGTATTTT. This translates into CSAWTDTQYF.

The rearrangement uses TRBV6-5 and TRBJ2-7, with 10 positions matching TRBD1. The CDR3 is 15 amino acids. The germline CDR1 and CDR2 sequences are MNHEY and SVGAGI. V shed 7 bases, J shed 5 bases, and the junction held 11 bases outside the gene matches. The DNA for the CDR3 is TGTGCCAGCAAATCAAACCGGGACAGGGGCCACGAGCAGTACTTC. Protein: CASKSNRDRGHEQYF.

This sequence joins TRBV19 and TRBJ2-1; 8 bases align to TRBD2. CDR1 is LNHDA and CDR2 is SQIVND in the germline V gene (reference sequence). CDR3 length equals 13 residues. CDR3 amino acids: CATGGGFYNEQFF. CDR3 coding DNA: TGTGCTACCGGGGGGGGTTTCTACAATGAGCAGTTCTTC.

A word on this clone: Relative to the germline gene, one junction end is altered; a read error may explain this. The gene calls are TRBV7-7 and TRBJ2-3; TRBD2 aligns across 10 bases. Germline V CDR1 and CDR2: SSHAT, FNYEAQ (reference sequence). The CDR3 is 15 amino acids. The CDR3 region is CASSPGAGGTDTQYF. Here the CDR3 DNA reads TGTGCTAGCAGCCCGGGAGCGGGAGGGACAGATACGCAGTATTTT.

The rearrangement joins TRBV4-1 to TRBJ2-5, with D perhaps TRBD1 (5 bases). The CDR3 is 15 amino acids. The germline V and J ends were trimmed by 3 bases and 2 bases, with 13 bases remaining between them. Germline V gene data show CDR1 as MGHRA and CDR2 as YSYEKL. The CDR3 nucleotides are TGCGCCAGCAGCCACCCAAAGGGGCAACAAGAGACCCAGTACTTC. This gives the protein CASSHPKGQQETQYF.

The rearrangement joins TRBV5-1 to TRBJ1-5; D is unclear. Per the germline V gene, CDR1 is SGHRS and CDR2 is YFSETQ. V was cut by 0 bases and J by 9 bases, with 16 bases left in between. The CDR3 extends over 15 amino acids. CDR3 sequence: CASSLEGSEGGPQHF. The CDR3 DNA sequence: TGCGCCAGCAGCTTGGAAGGGTCGGAGGGTGGGCCCCAGCATTTT. The variable domain in full, with the rest retrieved from reference TRBV5-1 and TRBJ1-5, is KAGVTQTPRYLIKTRGQQVTLSCSPISGHRSVSWYQQTPGQGLQFLFEYFSETQRNKGNFPGRFSGRQFSNSRSEMNVSTLELGDSALYLCASSLEGSEGGPQHFGDGTRLSIL.

The chain links TRBV7-8 to TRBJ2-5; maybe TRBD1 (6 bases). The DNA end is a closer match to TRBJ2-7, so the J assignment may be wrong. The CDR3 contains 15 residues. Germline lookup yields CDR1 SGHVS and CDR2 FQNEAQ. The CDR3, as DNA: TGTGCCAGCAGCTTGGGATCAGGGGCCCCCTACGAGCAGTACTTC. Its protein product is CASSLGSGAPYEQYF.

The chain couples TRBV19 to TRBJ2-1, with 14 bases aligning to TRBD2. Trimming at V came to 4 bases and at J to 5 bases, leaving 10 bases not matched to a gene. Germline CDR1 is LNHDA and CDR2 is SQIVND (reference sequence). The CDR3 is 18 residues long. CDR3 protein: CASSKGTSGRGVNNEQFF. The CDR3 bases are TGTGCCAGTAGTAAGGGGACTAGCGGGAGAGGGGTGAACAATGAGCAGTTCTTC.

The chain is built from TRBV11-2 and TRBJ2-5; 10 nucleotides match TRBD1. This CDR3 is 15 amino acids long. After removal of 5 bases from V and 5 bases from J, the junction contained 8 bases not matched to a gene. CDR1 is SGHAT, CDR2 FQNNGV, per germline. The CDR3: CASSPGQGYGETQYF. CDR3 in DNA: TGTGCCAGCAGCCCGGGACAGGGGTATGGGGAGACCCAGTACTTC. The full variable domain, in which reference TRBV11-2 and TRBJ2-5 provide the parts outside the CDR3, is EAGVAQSPRYKIIEKRQSVAFWCNPISGHATLYWYQQILGQGPKLLIQFQNNGVVDDSQLPKDRFSAERLKGVDSTLKIQPAKLEDSAVYLCASSPGQGYGETQYFGPGTRLLVL.

This rearrangement joins TRBV7-7 to TRBJ2-7; possible D gene TRBD2, 7 bases. Germline CDR1 SSHAT, CDR2 FNYEAQ (reference sequence). This CDR3 region has 13 residues. CDR3 protein: CASGLGEGGEQYF. CDR3 nucleotide sequence: TGTGCTAGCGGGCTAGGAGAAGGGGGCGAGCAGTACTTC.

The chain joins TRBV13 to TRBJ1-4, with TRBD1 identical over 7 bases. The CDR3 length is 13 residues. Germline CDR1 PRHDT, CDR2 FYEKMQ (reference sequence). V lost 5 bases to trimming and J lost 8 bases; unmatched junction nucleotides: 5. CDR3 loop: CASSQGQAEKLFF. The DNA of the CDR3 is TGTGCCAGCAGCCAAGGACAGGCGGAAAAACTGTTTTTT.

The chain combines TRBV29-1 with TRBJ2-5, with TRBD1 matching over 7 bases. This CDR3 is 12 amino acids long. In germline, CDR1 is SQVTM, CDR2 ANQGSEA. Trimming at V came to 4 bases and at J to 4 bases, leaving 3 bases not matched to a gene. For the CDR3, the DNA is TGCAGCGTTGCGTCAGGGGGAGAGACCCAGTACTTC. Its protein product is CSVASGGETQYF.

The rearrangement uses TRBV19 and TRBJ2-2; D ambiguous. Germline V gene lookup returns CDR1 LNHDA and CDR2 SQIVND (reference sequence). V was shortened by 1 base and J by 1 base, with 4 bases between the two germline ends. This CDR3 is 14 amino acids long. The CDR3 loop reads CASSIVKNTGELFF. CDR3 nucleotides: TGTGCCAGTAGTATAGTAAAGAACACCGGGGAGCTGTTTTTT. Complete variable domain (other parts from reference TRBV19 and TRBJ2-2): DGGITQSPKYLFRKEGQNVTLSCEQNLNHDAMYWYRQDPGQGLRLIYYSQIVNDFQKGDIAEGYSVSREKKESFPLTVTSAQKNPTAFYLCASSIVKNTGELFFGEGSRLTVL.

This clone was recorded only once. J is TRBJ2-6 and V is TRBV7-8, with D perhaps matching TRBD2 (5 bases). CDR1 and CDR2 from the germline V gene are SGHVS and FQNEAQ. V lost 11 bases, J lost 0 bases, and 8 bases lay in between. The CDR3 consists of 13 residues. CDR3 loop: CASGSSGANVLTF. The CDR3 DNA sequence: TGTGCCTCTGGGAGCTCTGGGGCCAACGTCCTGACTTTC. The whole variable domain, remainder taken from reference TRBV7-8 and TRBJ2-6, is GAGVSQSPRYKVAKRGQDVALRCDPISGHVSLFWYQQALGQGPEFLTYFQNEAQLDKSGLPSDRFFAERPEGSVSTLKIQRTQQEDSAVYLCASGSSGANVLTFGAGSRLTVL.

The V call is TRBV27, the J call TRBJ1-5; the match to TRBD1 covers 7 bases. Germline V gene sequence: CDR1 MNHEY, CDR2 SMNVEV (reference sequence). The CDR3 contains 14 residues. V lost 3 bases, J lost 4 bases, and 3 bases stayed unmatched. The CDR3 loop is CASSFRQGNQPQHF. As DNA, the CDR3 is TGTGCCAGCAGTTTCCGACAGGGTAATCAGCCCCAGCATTTT.

The rearrangement links TRBV25-1 to TRBJ1-2; D perhaps matches TRBD1 (5 bases). Germline-derived CDR1 and CDR2 are MGHDK and SYGVNS. V lost 6 bases and J 4 bases, leaving 12 bases between the germline ends. This CDR3 is 13 amino acids long. The CDR3 sequence: CASRSEGTYGYTF. The CDR3 region has the DNA TGTGCCAGCAGGAGTGAGGGGACCTATGGCTACACCTTC.

This clone turned up a few times. The genes are TRBV9 and TRBJ1-4; weak D call: TRBD1 (5 bases). Trimming stripped 4 bases from V and 5 bases from J, with 12 bases between. Germline values: CDR1 SGDLS, CDR2 YYNGEE. This CDR3 has 14 residues. The DNA of the CDR3 is TGTGCCAGCAGCCCTCGCGGGGACAATGAAAAACTGTTTTTT. Amino acid sequence: CASSPRGDNEKLFF.

This clone has only a few counts. The chain links TRBV7-2 to TRBJ2-7; D is unresolved. The germline V gene encodes CDR1 SGHTA and CDR2 FQGNSA. The V and J ends lost 7 bases and 3 bases respectively, with 13 bases between them. The CDR3 loop spans 13 amino acids. CDR3: CASTRSGGYEQYF. In DNA, the CDR3 is TGTGCCAGCACCCGGTCGGGCGGCTACGAGCAGTACTTC.

The chain carries TRBV11-2 and TRBJ2-3; D may be TRBD1 (5 bases). The CDR3 contains 15 residues. Germline-derived CDR1 and CDR2 are SGHAT and FQNNGV. The V end was cut by 3 bases, the J end by 1 base, with 11 bases between. The CDR3: CASSFDSRGTDTQYF. CDR3 sequence (DNA): TGTGCCAGCAGCTTTGACAGCCGGGGCACAGATACGCAGTATTTT.

This clone was counted once. The genes are TRBV5-1 and TRBJ1-2; D perhaps matches TRBD1 (5 bases). Germline loops: CDR1 SGHRS, CDR2 YFSETQ. The CDR3 runs to 14 residues. V was clipped by 6 bases and J by 0 bases, with 12 bases between them. DNA of the CDR3: TGCGCCAGCAACGCGGGGGGGTCTAACTATGGCTACACCTTC. This translates into CASNAGGSNYGYTF. Complete variable domain (other parts from reference TRBV5-1 and TRBJ1-2): KAGVTQTPRYLIKTRGQQVTLSCSPISGHRSVSWYQQTPGQGLQFLFEYFSETQRNKGNFPGRFSGRQFSNSRSEMNVSTLELGDSALYLCASNAGGSNYGYTFGSGTRLTVV.

CDR3 protein: CASSYSTWETQYF. Here the CDR3 DNA reads TGTGCCAGCAGTTACTCGACATGGGAGACCCAGTACTTC. The rearrangement links TRBV6-5 to TRBJ2-5; D call uncertain. Trimming stripped 0 bases from V and 5 bases from J, with 7 bases between. Per the germline V gene, CDR1 is MNHEY and CDR2 is SVGAGI. The CDR3 runs 13 residues.

The chain is built from TRBV7-3 and TRBJ1-1; D remains unclear. Looked up from germline, CDR1 is SGHTA and CDR2 is FQGTGA. The CDR3 length is 12 residues. The ends were cut back, 2 bases at V and 3 bases at J, with 4 bases in the middle. This chain's CDR3 is CASSLLDTEAFF. In nucleotides, the CDR3 is TGTGCCAGCAGCTTACTGGACACTGAAGCTTTCTTT.

V usage is TRBV5-5 and J usage is TRBJ2-1; 9 bases line up with TRBD2. From germline, CDR1 is SGHKS and CDR2 YYEKEE (reference sequence). The CDR3 sequence is 16 residues long. V was clipped by 4 bases and J by 7 bases; unmatched bases: 12. This chain's CDR3 is CASSVGLANPLNEQFF. The CDR3 region has the DNA TGTGCCAGCAGCGTAGGACTAGCGAACCCACTTAATGAGCAGTTCTTC.

This chain uses TRBV7-3 with TRBJ2-3, with TRBD2 identical over 15 bases. CDR3 length: 21 amino acids. The J segment lost 4 bases and the V segment lost 3 bases, leaving 17 bases of the junction unmatched. Looked up from germline, CDR1 is SGHTA and CDR2 is FQGTGA. CDR3 DNA: TGTGCCAGCAGCTTCCCAACTCCCCTGGGACTAGCGGGAGGTTATCCAGATACGCAGTATTTT. The encoded protein is CASSFPTPLGLAGGYPDTQYF. The full variable domain, with the rest looked up from reference TRBV7-3 and TRBJ2-3, is GAGVSQTPSNKVTEKGKYVELRCDPISGHTALYWYRQSLGQGPEFLIYFQGTGAADDSGLPNDRFFAVRPEGSVSTLKIQRTERGDSAVYLCASSFPTPLGLAGGYPDTQYFGPGTRLTVL.